Presented here are 20 T cell receptor beta chains from one specimen sequenced in a study of T-cell reconstitution after alpha-beta-depleted transplantation in children. Unique molecular identifiers were incorporated during preparation of the TCRbeta library. One entry per CDR3 protein results from TCRdb running MiXCR on the PCR reads. The sample contains about 640,000 distinct CDR3 sequences, approximately 15% of which appear only once. This sample comprised PBMCs from the stem cell graft donor, obtained from the stem cell graft. The receptors were gathered from a human donor who donated a stem cell graft to a child with acute myeloid leukemia.

This clonotype was counted at least ten times. The V gene is TRBV4-3, the J gene TRBJ2-7; D possibly corresponds to TRBD2 (5 bases). The CDR3 loop spans 13 amino acids. Germline V lookup: CDR1 LGHNA, CDR2 YSLEER. The V and J ends lost 3 bases and 7 bases respectively, with 13 bases between them. For the CDR3, the DNA is TGCGCCAGCAGCCAGACATTACTAGGGGAGCAGTACTTC. The encoded protein is CASSQTLLGEQYF.

This clonotype has a handful of counts. The V and J genes are TRBV5-1 and TRBJ2-5; D is unresolved. Germline CDR1 reads SGHRS; CDR2 reads YFSETQ. V shed 2 bases and J shed 4 bases, with 15 bases lying between them. The CDR3 is 15 amino acids. This CDR3 reads CASSFGSESRETQYF. The CDR3 DNA reads as TGCGCCAGCAGCTTCGGGTCGGAGTCGAGAGAGACCCAGTACTTC. Drawing the rest from reference TRBV5-1 and TRBJ2-5, the complete variable domain is KAGVTQTPRYLIKTRGQQVTLSCSPISGHRSVSWYQQTPGQGLQFLFEYFSETQRNKGNFPGRFSGRQFSNSRSEMNVSTLELGDSALYLCASSFGSESRETQYFGPGTRLLVL.

As concerns this clonotype: A much larger clone lies one base from this, so it may be a read error. This chain links TRBV29-1 with TRBJ2-2; 13 bases align to TRBD2. This CDR3 is built from 16 residues. The germline CDR1 and CDR2 sequences are SQVTM and ANQGSEA. CDR3 nucleotides: TGCAGCGTCATCGGGACTAGCGGGGCGTACACCGGGCAGCTGTTTTTT. Translating gives CSVIGTSGAYTGQLFF.

This CDR3 reads CASSFGDSNTDTQHF. DNA of the CDR3: TGTGCCAGCAGCTTCGGGGACAGTAACACAGATACGCAGCATTTT. The V gene is TRBV7-2, the J gene TRBJ2-3, with TRBD1 matching over 7 bases. Near its end, the DNA agrees better with TRBJ1-5, so the J call may be wrong. Per germline, CDR1 SGHTA and CDR2 FQGNSA. The CDR3 spans 15 residues.

This clonotype was seen repeatedly, ten times or more. V is TRBV20-1 and J is TRBJ1-2, with D hard to call. From germline, CDR1 is DFQATT and CDR2 SNEGSKA (reference sequence). Deletions cut 4 bases from V and 5 bases from J, with 14 bases between. This CDR3 is 13 amino acids long. CDR3 in DNA: TGCAGTGCTACAGACGGGGAAGGGTATGGCTACACCTTC. It codes for CSATDGEGYGYTF.

This clonotype was counted a few times. The junction and the germline gene differ at one end; a read error may be behind it. The rearrangement uses TRBV5-1 and TRBJ2-3; D possibly corresponds to TRBD1 (5 bases). The CDR3 is 14 amino acids. Per germline, CDR1 SGHRS and CDR2 YFSETQ. The chain's CDR3 is CASTQAWVTDTQYF. CDR3 in DNA: TGCGCCAGCACGCAGGCGTGGGTGACAGATACCCAGTATTTT.

This rearrangement joins TRBV7-9 to TRBJ2-5, with 10 bases that match TRBD2. The CDR3 extends over 16 amino acids. Germline CDR1 SEHNR, CDR2 FQNEAQ (reference sequence). V gave up 5 bases and J gave up 3 bases; unmatched junction bases: 9. The CDR3 nucleotides read TGTGCCAGCAGCCCCCTTTTACTAGCGGGGAAAGAGACCCAGTACTTC. Its protein is CASSPLLLAGKETQYF.

This clonotype has at least ten counts. This rearrangement joins TRBV20-1 to TRBJ1-6; 7 bases are shared with TRBD1. CDR1 and CDR2 (germline): DFQATT, SNEGSKA (reference sequence). V dropped 0 bases and J dropped 3; count of bases not matched to a gene: 8. This CDR3 comprises 17 residues. CDR3 coding DNA: TGCAGTGCTAGAGATAAGGGACAGAGCCTCTATAATTCACCCCTCCACTTT. Residues: CSARDKGQSLYNSPLHF.

There are a few counts of this clonotype. The rearrangement uses TRBV5-1 and TRBJ1-1; weak D call: TRBD1 (5 bases). Germline values: CDR1 SGHRS, CDR2 YFSETQ. Trimming cost V 1 base and J 5 bases, with 12 bases left between them. The CDR3 covers 14 residues. The CDR3 DNA is TGCGCCAGCAGCTTGACCTCTGGGGGGACTGAAGCTTTCTTT. This gives the protein CASSLTSGGTEAFF.

This clonotype was picked up many times. The chain joins TRBV20-1 to TRBJ2-2; 10 bases map to TRBD1. Germline V gene lookup returns CDR1 DFQATT and CDR2 SNEGSKA (reference sequence). V was clipped by 5 bases and J by 7 bases; unmatched bases: 10. This CDR3 has 15 amino acids. The CDR3 loop reads CSAVDRGRPNGELFF. The CDR3 region has the DNA TGCAGTGCTGTAGACAGGGGGCGGCCTAACGGGGAGCTGTTTTTT.

This clonotype was seen more than once but under ten times. The chain combines TRBV5-1 with TRBJ2-1, with 8 bases identical to TRBD1. CDR3 length: 16 amino acids. Germline CDR1 reads SGHRS; CDR2 reads YFSETQ. V shed 4 bases and J 4 bases; nucleotides not matched to a gene: 10. The CDR3 DNA sequence: TGCGCCAGCAGCCTACCGACGACAGGGGAGTACAATGAGCAGTTCTTC. Translated: CASSLPTTGEYNEQFF.

The V gene is TRBV20-1, the J gene TRBJ1-1; a possible D gene is TRBD1 (6 bases). The CDR3 is made up of 14 amino acids. The V and J ends lost 5 bases and 1 base respectively, with 14 bases between them. From germline, CDR1 is DFQATT and CDR2 SNEGSKA (reference sequence). The CDR3 reads CSARHGQPNTEAFF. The CDR3 bases are TGCAGTGCTCGCCACGGACAGCCGAACACTGAAGCTTTCTTT.

This clonotype was seen many times. V usage is TRBV7-6 and J usage is TRBJ2-1; D not resolved. The germline V and J ends were trimmed by 3 bases and 7 bases, with 13 bases remaining between them. The CDR3 covers 14 residues. Per germline, CDR1 SGHVS and CDR2 FNYEAQ. The CDR3 nucleotides read TGTGCCAGCAGCTTCGCTGGGCCTGGAAATGAGCAGTTCTTC. Amino acids: CASSFAGPGNEQFF.

This clonotype has just a few counts. The chain is built from TRBV15 and TRBJ1-4; no clear D gene. V was cut by 1 base and J by 14 bases, with 17 bases left in between. Germline assignment: CDR1 LNHNV and CDR2 YYDKDF (reference sequence). The CDR3 is made up of 14 amino acids. CDR3 DNA: TGTGCCACCAGCAGAGTGCGGCCAAGCCTGGGGCTGTTTTTT. Protein sequence: CATSRVRPSLGLFF.

V and J are TRBV12-3 or TRBV12-4 and TRBJ1-2; D possibly corresponds to TRBD1 (5 bases). The CDR3 contains 15 residues. Trimming stripped 4 bases from V and 6 bases from J, with 18 bases between. The chain's CDR3 is CASSSRDFWIDGYTF. CDR3 in DNA: TGTGCCAGCAGTTCTAGGGACTTCTGGATTGATGGCTACACCTTC.

This clonotype was seen a few times. The V gene is TRBV20-1, the J gene TRBJ2-7, with D unclear. Germline V gene sequence: CDR1 DFQATT, CDR2 SNEGSKA (reference sequence). The CDR3 totals 14 residues. Between the trimmed V and J ends, which lost 0 bases and 0 bases, there was a span of 9 bases. The CDR3 spells CSARDLDDSYEQYF. CDR3 bases: TGCAGTGCTAGAGATTTGGACGACTCCTACGAGCAGTACTTC.

The chain employs TRBV20-1 and TRBJ2-1, with 10 bases identical to TRBD2. With 3 bases clipped from V and 4 bases from J, the junction kept 9 bases outside the gene matches. This CDR3 is 16 amino acids long. The V gene's germline CDR1 is DFQATT and CDR2 SNEGSKA (reference sequence). CDR3: CSASKDQRGGYNEQFF. The CDR3 region has the DNA TGCAGTGCTAGTAAAGACCAGCGGGGGGGGTACAATGAGCAGTTCTTC.

This clonotype has a count of ten or more. V is TRBV20-1 and J is TRBJ2-7; TRBD2 is a possible D gene (6 bases). CDR1 and CDR2 (germline): DFQATT, SNEGSKA (reference sequence). The CDR3 sequence is 12 residues long. In DNA, the CDR3 is TGCAGGGAGGGACTCCTTCTTCACGAGCAGTACGTC. Residues: CREGLLLHEQYV.

The chain joins TRBV28 to TRBJ1-2, with D tentatively TRBD1 (5 bases). The CDR3 extends over 14 amino acids. CDR1 is MDHEN and CDR2 is SYDVKM in the germline V gene. Trimming shortened V by 7 bases and J by 4 bases, and 16 bases separated the two germline ends. CDR3 sequence: CASNSEGRIYGYTF. The CDR3 nucleotides read TGTGCCAGCAATAGTGAGGGACGGATCTATGGCTACACCTTC.

The CDR3 nucleotides are TGTGCCAGCAGCTCCTCCGGCTCGTTGCAGGGCCCAAAATTGAACACTGAAGCTTTCTTT. Translation: CASSSSGSLQGPKLNTEAFF. This rearrangement joins TRBV21-1 to TRBJ1-1. TRBV21-1 is marked as a pseudogene. The CDR3 extends over 20 amino acids.